This T cell receptor beta chain was observed in a study of molecular identifiers for immune sequencing clone quantification. The wider study: Replicate runs used RNA from roughly 18,000 or 92,000 naive CD8 cells, which was split five ways into aliquots, and four of those aliquots were then sequenced. Findings of the study overall: Clones that exceeded 20 RNA copies held over 98% of effector molecules, yet under 1% in naive cells.

Germline assignment: CDR1 SEHNR and CDR2 FQNEAQ (reference sequence). The V end lost 2 bases, the J end lost 4 bases, and 8 bases lay between the germline ends. The CDR3 covers 13 residues. Comments on this clonotype: What it binds is not known.

In the sort, naive CD8 T cells were defined as CD8+CD4-CCR7+CD45RA+. TCR libraries were built in bulk with a published protocol and specific TCR primers. TCRdb fed the PCR reads into MiXCR, producing one record per CDR3 protein. Of some 680,000 distinct CDR3 sequences in the sample, about 25% were seen once. Sample: naive CD8+ T cells from blood, with Jurkat cell RNA spiked in. Subset specified: FACS-sorted CD8+CD4-CCR7+CD45RA+ naive T cells. The source of this sequence is a human donor in good health. Some libraries in this study had Jurkat cell RNA spiked in. The chain combines TRBV7-9 with TRBJ1-1; D not certain. The DNA for the CDR3 is TGTGCCAGCAGCTTAACAGTAAGCACTGAAGCTTTCTTT. It codes for CASSLTVSTEAFF.